These T cell receptor beta chains were read from a single sample in a study of blood T cell repertoires in COVID-19. Here immunoSEQ multiplex PCR was the method, and the copy in TCRdb shows in-frame clones only, minus some. The data hold about 190,000 clones, with 84% observed a single time. Sequencing was performed on PBMCs or T cells enriched from blood (not recorded which). These receptors came from a woman aged 25-40 years who had been exposed to COVID-19. CDR3s include the opening cysteine and the closing phenylalanine or tryptophan. D genes are given only for firm matches. Not all rows give a size; the values are once, few, many and, for expanded clones, a class.

j_gene,abundance,v_gene,d_gene,CDR3nt,CDR3aa
TRBJ2-3,-,TRBV5-8,TRBD2,TGTGCCAGCAGCTCCGGGACTAGCGGGGGCTTAAGCACAGATACGCAGTATTTT,CASSSGTSGGLSTDTQYF
TRBJ1-3,-,TRBV11-1,-,TGTGCCAGCAGTACACAGGGCAGCTCTGGAAACACCATATATTTT,CASSTQGSSGNTIYF
TRBJ1-1,-,TRBV3-1/TRBV3-2,-,TGTGCCAGCAGCCAAAACCGCGCATACACTGAAGCTTTCTTT,CASSQNRAYTEAFF
TRBJ2-1,-,TRBV5-1,TRBD2,TGCGCCAGCAGCTTCCTAGCGGGGGGGCCCAATGAGCAGTTCTTC,CASSFLAGGPNEQFF
TRBJ2-5,-,TRBV29-1,-,TGCAGCGCAACCTACATACGGGGGGCTCTGGGGGAGACCCAGTACTTC,CSATYIRGALGETQYF
TRBJ2-2,-,TRBV2,-,TGTGCCAGCAGTGTGTCGAGGGAGAGAAGCACCGGGGAGCTGTTTTTT,CASSVSRERSTGELFF
TRBJ1-5,-,TRBV19,TRBD1,TGTGCCAGTAGTTCGACAGGGGGAAATCAGCCCCAGCATTTT,CASSSTGGNQPQHF
TRBJ1-1,-,TRBV4-1,-,TGCGCCAGCAGCCAGGGCCTCATCAACACTGAAGCTTTCTTT,CASSQGLINTEAFF
TRBJ1-4,few,TRBV28,-,TGTGCCAGCAGTTCCACAGGGTCCAATGAAAAACTGTTTTTT,CASSSTGSNEKLFF
TRBJ2-5,-,TRBV7-9,-,TGTGCCACCCCGACCCAGGGCCTGAAGGAGACCCAGTACTTC,CATPTQGLKETQYF
TRBJ1-4,-,TRBV5-8,TRBD1,TGTGCCAGCAGCTTTCGACAGGGAGGTGAAAAACTGTTTTTT,CASSFRQGGEKLFF
TRBJ1-5,-,TRBV9,TRBD1,TGTGCCAGCAGCGTAGGTCCTGCAGGGGGACAGCCCCAGCATTTT,CASSVGPAGGQPQHF
TRBJ1-2,-,TRBV27,-,TGTGCCAGCAGAATTAGGGGAACGGATGGCTACACCTTC,CASRIRGTDGYTF
TRBJ1-1,-,TRBV25-1,-,TGTGCCAGCAGTGATCTCACCGGATGGGGGGTGAATAGTGAAGCTTTCTTT,CASSDLTGWGVNSEAFF
TRBJ2-7,-,TRBV6-6,-,TGTGCCAGCAGTTACTCTGGGCGGGGATCCTACGAGCAGTACTTC,CASSYSGRGSYEQYF
TRBJ1-2,-,TRBV18,-,TGTGCCAGCTCACCTGAAGCCAACTATGGCTACACCTTC,CASSPEANYGYTF
TRBJ1-1,-,TRBV5-4,-,TGTGCCAGCAGCACCTACCCGGGGGAGGGCACTGAAGCTTTCTTT,CASSTYPGEGTEAFF
TRBJ2-1,-,TRBV2,TRBD1,TGTGCCAGAGACAGGGGCGACTACAATGAGCAGTTCTTC,CARDRGDYNEQFF
TRBJ1-6,-,TRBV27,-,TGTGCCAGCAGTTTCACGGGGTTGAATTCACCCCTCCACTTT,CASSFTGLNSPLHF
TRBJ2-3,-,TRBV4-3,-,TGCGCCAGCAGCCAAGACGGCTCGGGGGCAGATACGCAGTATTTT,CASSQDGSGADTQYF
TRBJ1-3,once,TRBV3-1/TRBV3-2,-,TGTGCCAGCAGCCCGCGACAGGTTGTTACGATAAACACCATATATTTT,CASSPRQVVTINTIYF
TRBJ1-4,-,TRBV15,-,TGTGCCACCAGTTATCTCGGGACTGATAATGAAAAACTGTTTTTT,CATSYLGTDNEKLFF
TRBJ1-6,-,TRBV28,-,TGTGCCAGCAGTTTGAACCGGGTCTTTCGCTCCTATAATTCACCCCTCCACTTT,CASSLNRVFRSYNSPLHF
TRBJ1-5,-,TRBV7-9,-,TGTGCCAGCAGCTCCTCAGGGGATCAGCCCCAGCATTTT,CASSSSGDQPQHF
TRBJ2-1,-,TRBV7-9,TRBD1,TGTGCCAGCAGCTTAGGATCGGACAGGTGGGGGAATCATGAGCAGTTCTTC,CASSLGSDRWGNHEQFF
TRBJ2-2,-,TRBV9,TRBD2,TGTGCCAGCATGGGACTAGCGGGCCGTGAGACCGGGGAGCTGTTTTTT,CASMGLAGRETGELFF
TRBJ2-7,-,TRBV30,-,TGTGCTCGAGCCACAGGGAGTTTGCAGTACTTC,CARATGSLQYF
TRBJ1-4,-,TRBV6-5,-,TGTGCCAGCGGCGGACTCCGAGGTGAAAAACTGTTTTTT,CASGGLRGEKLFF
TRBJ2-7,-,TRBV3-1/TRBV3-2,TRBD2,TGTGCCAGCAGCCAAGATTTCGTGACTAGCGGATCCTACGAGCAGTACTTC,CASSQDFVTSGSYEQYF
TRBJ2-7,-,TRBV7-6,TRBD1,TGTGCCAGCACCTGGGGGACAGGGGTCTACGAGCAGTACTTC,CASTWGTGVYEQYF
TRBJ1-4,-,TRBV9,TRBD1,TGTGCCAGCAGCGTGGATACAGGGGGCGGTTATGAAAAACTGTTTTTT,CASSVDTGGGYEKLFF
TRBJ1-5,once,TRBV6-6,TRBD1,TGTGCCAGCAGTCCAGGACAGGGGGCTGGTCAAAATCAGCCCCAGCATTTT,CASSPGQGAGQNQPQHF
TRBJ1-3,-,TRBV24-1,-,TGTGCCGGGGCTGGGGGGGCTCCTGGAAACACCATATATTTT,CAGAGGAPGNTIYF
TRBJ1-2,-,TRBV5-1,-,TGCGCCAGCAGCTTTCGGGGACAAACAGTCTATGGCTACACCTTC,CASSFRGQTVYGYTF
TRBJ1-5,-,TRBV6-2/TRBV6-3,-,TGTGCCAGCAGTTATGTCTTCAATCAGCCCCAGCATTTT,CASSYVFNQPQHF
TRBJ2-7,-,TRBV9,-,TGTGCCAGCAGCGTAGGAAAGGGAGCCTACGAGCAGTACTTC,CASSVGKGAYEQYF
TRBJ2-2,-,TRBV7-2,-,TGTGCCAGCAGCCTAGACAGGTGGGCCGGGGAGCTGTTTTTT,CASSLDRWAGELFF
TRBJ1-1,-,TRBV10-1,TRBD1,TGCGCCAGCAGTGAGACAGGGGGGAACACTGAAGCTTTCTTT,CASSETGGNTEAFF
TRBJ1-2,-,TRBV27,TRBD1,TGTGCCAGCAGTTCGAGAACAGGGGTGGGGTGGTATGGCTACACCTTC,CASSSRTGVGWYGYTF
TRBJ1-5,-,TRBV5-1,-,TGCGCCAGCAGCTTGAAGTCCGGGGATAGTCAGCCCCAGCATTTT,CASSLKSGDSQPQHF
TRBJ1-2,-,TRBV2,-,TGTGCCAGCAGTGCGGACACACAGGATGGCTACACCTTC,CASSADTQDGYTF
TRBJ2-5,-,TRBV27,TRBD2,TGTGCCAGCAGTTTATTCTCGGGGGGGGCTGAGGAGACCCAGTACTTC,CASSLFSGGAEETQYF
TRBJ1-6,-,TRBV5-6,-,TGTGCCAGCAGCATATCCATCGGGAGGTCTAGGACCCTCCACTTT,CASSISIGRSRTLHF
TRBJ2-5,-,TRBV5-6,-,TGTGCCAGCAGCTTCGGGACAACGGACCAAGAGACCCAGTACTTC,CASSFGTTDQETQYF
TRBJ2-7,-,TRBV3-1/TRBV3-2,-,TGTGCCAGCAGCCAAGGCGCCCAAGGGGTTCAGCAGTACTTC,CASSQGAQGVQQYF
TRBJ2-1,-,TRBV11-2,-,TGTGCCAGCAGCTTAGCTCTAAGCAATGAGCAGTTCTTC,CASSLALSNEQFF
TRBJ1-5,-,TRBV27,-,TGTGCCACCGGGGACACCAGTAATCAGCCCCAGCATTTT,CATGDTSNQPQHF
TRBJ1-1,-,TRBV9,-,TGTGCCAGCAGCGGTACAGGGCGGGCTGAAGCTTTCTTT,CASSGTGRAEAFF
TRBJ1-2,-,TRBV3-1/TRBV3-2,TRBD1,TGTGCCAGCAGCCACGGACAGGGGCGTAAATACTATGGCTACACCTTC,CASSHGQGRKYYGYTF
TRBJ2-5,-,TRBV5-6,TRBD2,TGTGCCAGCAGCATAGGACTAGCGGTTCAAGGAGAGACCCAGTACTTC,CASSIGLAVQGETQYF
TRBJ1-2,-,TRBV11-2,-,TGTGCCAGCAGCTTAGCTGGAGGGATCTGGGACTATGGCTACACCTTC,CASSLAGGIWDYGYTF
TRBJ2-1,-,TRBV4-1,TRBD1,TGCGCCAGCAGCGCCGGGACAGGGCAGTTCTTC,CASSAGTGQFF
TRBJ1-1,-,TRBV14,TRBD1,TGTGCCAGCAGCCATTTTACAGGGGGCATCACTGAAGCTTTCTTT,CASSHFTGGITEAFF
TRBJ1-1,-,TRBV7-3,-,TGTGCCAGCAGCTTTTCCAGGGTTAACACTGAAGCTTTCTTT,CASSFSRVNTEAFF
TRBJ2-5,-,TRBV7-2,-,TGTGCCAGCAGCTTAATGGGGCGGAGAGAGACCCAGTACTTC,CASSLMGRRETQYF
TRBJ1-1,once,TRBV15,-,TGTGCCGCCGCAGGGTTGAGCACTGAAGCTTTCTTT,CAAAGLSTEAFF